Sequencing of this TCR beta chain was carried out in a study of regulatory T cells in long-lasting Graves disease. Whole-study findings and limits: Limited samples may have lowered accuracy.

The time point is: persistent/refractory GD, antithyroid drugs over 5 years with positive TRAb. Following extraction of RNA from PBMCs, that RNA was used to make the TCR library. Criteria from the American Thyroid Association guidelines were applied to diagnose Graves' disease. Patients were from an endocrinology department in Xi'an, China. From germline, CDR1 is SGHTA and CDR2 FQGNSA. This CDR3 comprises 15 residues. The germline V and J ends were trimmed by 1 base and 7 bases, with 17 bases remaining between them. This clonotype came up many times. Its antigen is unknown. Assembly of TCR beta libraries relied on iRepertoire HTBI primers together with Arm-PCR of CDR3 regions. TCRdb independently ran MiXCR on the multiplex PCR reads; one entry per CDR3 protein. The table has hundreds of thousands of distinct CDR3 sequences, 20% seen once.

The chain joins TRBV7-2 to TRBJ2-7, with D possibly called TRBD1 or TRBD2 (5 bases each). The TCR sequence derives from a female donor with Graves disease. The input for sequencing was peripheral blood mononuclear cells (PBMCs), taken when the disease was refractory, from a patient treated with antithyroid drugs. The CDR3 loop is CASSLDRRLAGEQYF. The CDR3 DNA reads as TGTGCCAGCAGCTTAGATCGACGGCTAGCAGGGGAGCAGTACTTC.